This record concerns one TCR beta chain sequence. No antigen is known for it. The source of the sample is a study of shared clonotypes between healthy human individuals. Whole-study results and caveats: Naive subsets usually exceeded memory subsets in estimated richness.

CDR1 and CDR2 from the germline V gene are MNHNY and SVGAGI (reference sequence). This CDR3 is 15 amino acids long. V lost 5 bases, J lost 1 base, and 7 bases stayed unmatched. Deep was the level at which the assay was run. Profiling relied on immunoSEQ multiplex PCR, and the TCRdb table lists in-frame clones only, not all of them. The repertoire holds 2 million to 2.5 million clones, 90% to 97% seen once, with approximately 0.13% in the top ten. This chain links TRBV6-6 with TRBJ1-1, with 7 positions matching TRBD1. The specimen was naive CD4+ T cells sorted from blood. Subset noted: CD45RA+ positively selected. The sequence derives from a man between 18 and 35 years old in good health. The CDR3 coding sequence is TGTGCCAGCAGTAAGGGACAGATGACGAACACTGAAGCTTTCTTT. Amino acid sequence: CASSKGQMTNTEAFF.